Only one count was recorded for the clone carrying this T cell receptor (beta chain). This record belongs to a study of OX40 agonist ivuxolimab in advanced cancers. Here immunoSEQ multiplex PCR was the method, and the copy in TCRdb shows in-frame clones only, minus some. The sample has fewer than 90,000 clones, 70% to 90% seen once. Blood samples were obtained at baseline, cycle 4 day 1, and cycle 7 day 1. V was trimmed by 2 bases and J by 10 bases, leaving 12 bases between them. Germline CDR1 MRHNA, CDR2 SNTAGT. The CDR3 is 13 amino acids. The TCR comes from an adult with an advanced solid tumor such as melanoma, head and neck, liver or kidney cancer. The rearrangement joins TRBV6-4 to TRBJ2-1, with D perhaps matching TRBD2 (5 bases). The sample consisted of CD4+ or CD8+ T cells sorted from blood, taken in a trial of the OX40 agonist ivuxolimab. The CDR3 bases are TGTGCCAGCAGTGACGAGAGCGGTTACGAGCAGTTCTTC. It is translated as CASSDESGYEQFF.